This paragraph covers one TCR beta chain sequence. TCRdb passed the reads through MiXCR, listing each CDR3 protein once. The sample holds about 530,000 distinct CDR3 sequences, around a quarter seen once. These data are taken from a study of T cell repertoires in cytomegalovirus infection. Germline V lookup: CDR1 LGHDT, CDR2 YNNKEL (reference sequence). The CDR3 extends over 13 amino acids. The germline V and J ends were trimmed by 1 base and 8 bases, with 8 bases remaining between them. The V gene is TRBV3-1, the J gene TRBJ2-2; maybe TRBD2 (5 bases). This sequence was found in a human donor in good health (CMV status not recorded). Some clones in this sample may be carry-over from other donors' samples. Sequenced sample: PBMCs. CDR3 residues: CASSQVSGGELFF. DNA of the CDR3: TGTGCCAGCAGCCAAGTTTCGGGAGGGGAGCTGTTTTTT.